This entry lists 23 T cell receptor beta chains sequenced from one sample in a study of beta chain features in type 1 diabetes. Expressed TCRB transcripts got sequenced, as all isolated RNA was reverse transcribed. Produced via immunoSEQ multiplex PCR; TCRdb's table is partial and in-frame only. Among 35,000 or so clones listed, around 64% were seen once. Source material: Tregs from blood. The receptors were sampled from a woman in her 30s in good health.

Here the CDR3 DNA reads TGTGCCAGCAGCTCCTACAGGGGCCCTAATGAAAAACTGTTTTTT. Amino acid sequence: CASSSYRGPNEKLFF. This sequence joins TRBV5-6 and TRBJ1-4; the match to TRBD1 covers 7 bases. The ends lost 3 bases at V and 3 bases at J; junction bases unmatched: 5. The germline gives CDR1 SGHDT, CDR2 YYEEEE. The CDR3 consists of 15 residues.

The CDR3 spells CASSSGRRGYQETQYF. The CDR3 region has the DNA TGCGCCAGCAGCTCCGGCCGAAGAGGGTACCAAGAGACCCAGTACTTC. The V gene is TRBV5-1, the J gene TRBJ2-5, with D perhaps TRBD2 (5 bases). Germline CDR1 reads SGHRS; CDR2 reads YFSETQ. Trimming took off 3 bases at V and 0 bases at J, with 15 bases between the two ends. This CDR3 has 16 amino acids.

The CDR3 coding sequence is TGTGCCAGCAGACCGTATGCAGGGGCTGCCGGGGAGCTGTTTTTT. It specifies CASRPYAGAAGELFF. The V and J genes are TRBV5-4 and TRBJ2-2; D may be TRBD1 (6 bases). CDR1 and CDR2 from the germline V gene are SGHNT and YYREEE (reference sequence). Trimming shortened V by 5 bases and J by 6 bases, and 17 bases separated the two germline ends. CDR3 length: 15 residues.

This chain links TRBV29-1 with TRBJ1-4; D possibly corresponds to TRBD1 (5 bases). V was shortened by 6 bases and J by 4 bases, with 9 bases between the two germline ends. This CDR3 is 12 amino acids long. Germline V gene data show CDR1 as SQVTM and CDR2 as ANQGSEA. Here the CDR3 DNA reads TGCAGCGTGCGGCAGGGTAATGAAAAACTGTTTTTT. It is translated as CSVRQGNEKLFF.

The rearrangement links TRBV28 to TRBJ2-5, with a weak D call TRBD2 (5 bases). Germline V lookup: CDR1 MDHEN, CDR2 SYDVKM. This CDR3 comprises 15 residues. The V and J ends lost 9 bases and 7 bases respectively, with 24 bases between them. CDR3 sequence reads: CASRETRTLGGTQYF. The CDR3 bases are TGTGCCAGTAGAGAAACAAGGACTTTAGGAGGGACCCAGTACTTC.

This chain uses TRBV5-1 with TRBJ2-5; D not certain. The CDR3 loop spans 15 amino acids. CDR1 is SGHRS and CDR2 is YFSETQ in the germline V gene. Trimming removed 4 bases from V and 2 bases from J, with 15 bases in between. This CDR3 is CASSIDPTVQETQYF. DNA of the CDR3: TGCGCCAGCAGCATCGACCCGACTGTACAAGAGACCCAGTACTTC.

The chain recombines TRBV7-2 with TRBJ2-7; 10 bases align to TRBD2. This CDR3 has 14 amino acids. Germline V gives CDR1 SGHTA, CDR2 FQGNSA. V lost 5 bases, J lost 2 bases, and 3 bases stayed unmatched. CDR3 DNA sequence: TGTGCCAGCAGCCTAGGACTAGCGGCCTACGAGCAGTACTTC. Protein sequence: CASSLGLAAYEQYF. Using reference TRBV7-2 and TRBJ2-7 for the parts outside the CDR3, the full variable domain is GAGVSQSPSNKVTEKGKDVELRCDPISGHTALYWYRQSLGQGLEFLIYFQGNSAPDKSGLPSDRFSAERTGGSVSTLTIQRTQQEDSAVYLCASSLGLAAYEQYFGPGTRLTVT.

The chain is built from TRBV7-9 and TRBJ2-7, with 7 positions matching TRBD2. The CDR3 is 14 residues long. Trimming took 5 bases from V and 4 from J; bases not matched to a gene: 8. Germline CDR1 and CDR2: SEHNR and FQNEAQ (reference sequence). Here the CDR3 DNA reads TGTGCCAGCAGCCCAACTCCAGCGGGATACGAGCAGTACTTC. Residues: CASSPTPAGYEQYF.

The rearrangement joins TRBV19 to TRBJ2-5; tentatively, D is TRBD1 or TRBD2 (5 bases each). The DNA matches TRBJ2-7 better at its end, which makes the J call doubtful. The CDR3 spans 13 residues. Germline V lookup: CDR1 LNHDA, CDR2 SQIVND (reference sequence). The CDR3, as DNA: TGTGCCAGTAGTATAGGTGGGGGCTACGAGCAGTACTTC. Protein sequence: CASSIGGGYEQYF.

V and J are TRBV7-2 and TRBJ2-4; 10 nucleotides align to TRBD1. Germline trimming cut 5 bases from V and 6 bases from J; bases unmatched to any gene: 7. This CDR3 region has 15 residues. The germline gives CDR1 SGHTA, CDR2 FQGNSA. CDR3 coding DNA: TGTGCCAGCAGCGCGAGGACAGGGGGGGCAAACATTCAGTACTTC. Amino acids: CASSARTGGANIQYF.

The J gene is TRBJ2-7, the V gene TRBV19, with 7 bases lining up with TRBD1. Trimming took 6 bases from V and 4 from J; bases not matched to a gene: 9. Germline V CDR1 and CDR2: LNHDA, SQIVND (reference sequence). CDR3 length: 14 amino acids. The CDR3: CASSRGRDGYEQYF. The CDR3, as DNA: TGTGCCAGTAGCAGGGGGAGAGACGGGTACGAGCAGTACTTC.

The chain joins TRBV2 to TRBJ2-7, with 10 bases matching TRBD2. CDR3 length equals 16 residues. Germline CDR1 reads SNHLY; CDR2 reads FYNNEI. V was clipped by 6 bases and J by 6 bases; unmatched bases: 14. For the CDR3, the DNA is TGTGCCAGCAGCCAAGTCTTTAGCGGGAGGCCGTCCGAGCAGTACTTC. This codes for CASSQVFSGRPSEQYF.

V gene TRBV29-1 combines with J gene TRBJ2-7, with 8 bases lining up with TRBD1. The V segment lost 5 bases and the J segment 6 bases; nucleotides outside the gene matches: 9. CDR3 length: 13 residues. Germline V gene data show CDR1 as SQVTM and CDR2 as ANQGSEA. The CDR3 sequence is CSVLGQGMSEQYF. CDR3 nucleotide sequence: TGCAGCGTTCTTGGACAGGGTATGAGCGAGCAGTACTTC.

This clone has just a few counts. This chain links TRBV25-1 with TRBJ1-1; D is unclear. V was clipped by 2 bases and J by 10 bases, with 8 bases between them. There are 11 residues in the CDR3. Looked up from germline, CDR1 is MGHDK and CDR2 is SYGVNS. The CDR3 coding sequence is TGTGCCAGCAGTGAACGGGGAGGAGCTTTCTTT. This gives the protein CASSERGGAFF.

This clone was counted a single time. The gene calls are TRBV5-6 and TRBJ2-2; D ambiguous. There are 12 residues in the CDR3. The germline V gene has CDR1 SGHDT and CDR2 YYEEEE. The V and J ends lost 4 bases and 1 base respectively, with 2 bases between them. The CDR3 here is CASSRNTGELFF. The DNA of the CDR3 is TGTGCCAGCAGCCGGAACACCGGGGAGCTGTTTTTT.

The V call is TRBV7-3, the J call TRBJ2-3; D gene unclear. Germline V gene data show CDR1 as SGHTA and CDR2 as FQGTGA. The V end lost 4 bases, the J end lost 4 bases, and 12 bases lay between the germline ends. This CDR3 is 14 amino acids long. This chain's CDR3 is CASSSSGVSDTQYF. The CDR3 nucleotides are TGTGCCAGCAGCTCCTCGGGTGTGTCAGATACGCAGTATTTT.

The rearrangement links TRBV11-1 to TRBJ2-1, with a tentative D call TRBD1 (6 bases). V lost 4 bases and J 0 bases, leaving 10 bases between the germline ends. Looked up from germline, CDR1 is SGHAT and CDR2 is FQDESV (reference sequence). This CDR3 contains 15 residues. CDR3 residues: CASSSGQSSYNEQFF. The CDR3 DNA is TGTGCCAGCAGCTCCGGACAGAGCTCCTACAATGAGCAGTTCTTC.

The sample holds a few counts of this clone. The rearrangement links TRBV5-1 to TRBJ2-1; perhaps TRBD2 as D (5 bases). V gave up 7 bases and J gave up 0 bases, with 8 bases separating them. The germline gives CDR1 SGHRS, CDR2 YFSETQ. The CDR3 covers 13 residues. The CDR3 sequence: CASEGSSYNEQFF. CDR3 nucleotide sequence: TGCGCCAGCGAGGGAAGCTCCTACAATGAGCAGTTCTTC.

The chain couples TRBV18 to TRBJ2-7; 9 nucleotides match TRBD2. Germline trimming cut 0 bases from V and 2 bases from J; bases unmatched to any gene: 11. Germline V gene data show CDR1 as KGHSH and CDR2 as LQKENI. This CDR3 is built from 18 residues. CDR3 sequence reads: CASSPPVGSLAGAYEQYF. As DNA, the CDR3 is TGTGCCAGCTCACCACCAGTGGGTTCCTTAGCGGGAGCCTACGAGCAGTACTTC.

The chain carries TRBV7-9 and TRBJ2-5; a weak D match, TRBD2 (6 bases). This CDR3 has 13 amino acids. Trimming removed 5 bases at V and 3 bases at J, with 10 bases between. CDR1 SEHNR and CDR2 FQNEAQ come from the germline V gene (reference sequence). CDR3 amino acids: CASSAGLKETQYF. The CDR3 nucleotides are TGTGCCAGCAGCGCCGGACTAAAAGAGACCCAGTACTTC. The full variable domain, completed using reference TRBV7-9 and TRBJ2-5, is DTGVSQNPRHKITKRGQNVTFRCDPISEHNRLYWYRQTLGQGPEFLTYFQNEAQLEKSRLLSDRFSAERPKGSFSTLEIQRTEQGDSAMYLCASSAGLKETQYFGPGTRLLVL.

The V gene is TRBV5-4, the J gene TRBJ2-1; 9 bases map to TRBD1. V lost 4 bases to trimming and J lost 9 bases; unmatched junction nucleotides: 11. CDR1 and CDR2 (germline): SGHNT, YYREEE (reference sequence). The CDR3 totals 15 residues. The CDR3 nucleotides read TGTGCCAGCAGCCCAGGGACAGGGCAACGGGGTGAGCAGTTCTTC. Amino acids: CASSPGTGQRGEQFF.

The V call is TRBV11-2, the J call TRBJ2-5; a weak D match, TRBD1 (6 bases). CDR1 and CDR2 from the germline V gene are SGHAT and FQNNGV. The V and J ends lost 4 bases and 3 bases respectively, with 12 bases between them. The CDR3 covers 14 residues. This chain's CDR3 is CASSYTGFEETQYF. In DNA, the CDR3 is TGTGCCAGCAGCTATACAGGGTTTGAAGAGACCCAGTACTTC.

This clone was detected once. The V call is TRBV28, the J call TRBJ2-7, with D maybe TRBD1 (5 bases). This CDR3 is built from 12 residues. Per the germline V gene, CDR1 is MDHEN and CDR2 is SYDVKM. Deletions cut 7 bases from V and 5 bases from J, with 12 bases between. CDR3 residues: CASIGSGNEQYF. CDR3 bases: TGTGCCAGCATTGGGTCAGGGAACGAGCAGTACTTC.